The 16 T cell receptor beta chains given below trace back to one sample, sequenced in a study of shared clonotypes between healthy human individuals. CD45RO-negative, CCR7-selected cells formed the naive CD8 fraction, which excluded terminally differentiated effector memory CD45RA+ cells. Using immunoSEQ multiplex PCR, the repertoire was profiled, and TCRdb retains in-frame clones only, with some absent. Counted here are roughly 2 million clones, 85% to 95% occurring once; the ten biggest clones make up 0.85% to 1.3%. The sequencing input was naive CD8+ T cells sorted from blood. Source of these receptors: a man younger than 30 in good health.

As concerns this clone: The junction shows a germline mismatch at one end, possibly a read error. The V gene is TRBV7-2, the J gene TRBJ2-7, with D perhaps TRBD2 (6 bases). CDR3 length: 14 residues. The germline CDR1 and CDR2 sequences are SGHTA and FQGNSA. The CDR3 coding sequence is TGTGCCAGCAGCGTAGCGGTAAGCTCCTACGAGCAGTACTTC. It is translated as CASSVAVSSYEQYF. Drawing the rest from reference TRBV7-2 and TRBJ2-7, the complete variable domain is GAGVSQSPSNKVTEKGKDVELRCDPISGHTALYWYRQSLGQGLEFLIYFQGNSAPDKSGLPSDRFSAERTGGSVSTLTIQRTQQEDSAVYLCASSVAVSSYEQYFGPGTRLTVT.

The rearrangement uses TRBV5-5 and TRBJ1-5, with 9 bases fitting TRBD1. CDR1 SGHKS and CDR2 YYEKEE come from the germline V gene (reference sequence). The CDR3 is 15 amino acids. Unmatched junction bases numbered 5, after V lost 4 bases and J lost 3 bases. This CDR3 reads CASSPQGAPNQPQHF. In DNA, the CDR3 is TGTGCCAGCAGCCCACAGGGGGCCCCCAATCAGCCCCAGCATTTT.

As DNA, the CDR3 is TGTGCCAGCAGCTCCAGGGACACGAAAGAGACCCAGTACTTC. Residues: CASSSRDTKETQYF. The rearrangement joins TRBV27 to TRBJ2-5; possibly TRBD1 for D (6 bases). Germline CDR1 and CDR2: MNHEY and SMNVEV (reference sequence). The length of the CDR3 is 14 residues. Deletions cut 6 bases from V and 3 bases from J, with 14 bases between.

This sequence joins TRBV14 and TRBJ1-2, with 7 nucleotides matching TRBD1. Looked up from germline, CDR1 is SGHDN and CDR2 is FVKESK. The CDR3 is made up of 16 amino acids. J lost 2 bases, V lost 4 bases, and 10 bases had no gene match. CDR3 sequence: CASSPGTVLLNYGYTF. The CDR3 DNA is TGTGCCAGCAGCCCCGGGACAGTTCTCCTAAACTATGGCTACACCTTC.

In regard to this clone: The junction does not match germline at one end; this may be a read error. The chain is built from TRBV11-2 and TRBJ1-4; a possible D gene is TRBD1 (5 bases). The CDR3 length is 14 residues. CDR1 and CDR2 from the germline V gene are SGHAT and FQNNGV. The CDR3 DNA reads TGTGCCAGCAGCCCATGGGAAGAGGGGCAAGGCCCCCATTTT. Translation gives CASSPWEEGQGPHF.

V usage is TRBV9 and J usage is TRBJ2-7; 8 nucleotides match TRBD1. There are 16 residues in the CDR3. Per the germline V gene, CDR1 is SGDLS and CDR2 is YYNGEE. V dropped 1 base and J dropped 3; count of bases not matched to a gene: 9. CDR3 sequence: CASSVNPGQGLYEQYF. The CDR3 bases are TGTGCCAGCAGCGTAAATCCCGGACAGGGCCTCTACGAGCAGTACTTC.

V usage is TRBV6-5 and J usage is TRBJ2-1, with 8 nucleotides matching TRBD2. The CDR3 spans 15 residues. CDR1 MNHEY and CDR2 SVGAGI come from the germline V gene. The J segment lost 0 bases and the V segment lost 6 bases, leaving 4 bases of the junction unmatched. The CDR3 reads CASRPTSGSYNEQFF. Here the CDR3 DNA reads TGTGCCAGCAGACCTACTAGCGGCTCCTACAATGAGCAGTTCTTC.

This rearrangement joins TRBV5-6 to TRBJ2-7; perhaps TRBD1 as D (6 bases). CDR3 length: 14 residues. CDR1 and CDR2 (germline): SGHDT, YYEEEE. V lost 0 bases, J lost 4 bases, and 11 bases lay in between. The CDR3 DNA reads as TGTGCCAGCAGCTTGGGATCAGGGGTGTACGAGCAGTACTTC. Its protein product is CASSLGSGVYEQYF.

A remark on this clone: The sample has other DNA sequences that encode this CDR3 too. V and J are TRBV29-1 and TRBJ1-1; weak D call: TRBD1 (5 bases). This CDR3 region has 13 residues. Between the trimmed V and J ends, which lost 3 bases and 0 bases, there was a span of 8 bases. Looked up from germline, CDR1 is SQVTM and CDR2 is ANQGSEA. The CDR3 reads CSVDQGMNTEAFF. Here the CDR3 DNA reads TGCAGCGTTGATCAGGGAATGAACACTGAAGCTTTCTTT.

Turning to this clone: Other nucleotide sequences in the sample specify the same CDR3. The rearrangement joins TRBV28 to TRBJ1-1; 8 bases align to TRBD1. The CDR3 length is 14 residues. The trim removed 2 bases at V and 4 bases at J, leaving 3 bases unmatched. Germline V CDR1 and CDR2: MDHEN, SYDVKM. The CDR3 sequence is CASSLGQGLTEAFF. The CDR3 DNA sequence: TGTGCCAGCAGTTTAGGACAGGGACTCACTGAAGCTTTCTTT.

Concerning this clone: The junction departs from germline at one end; a sequencing error may be responsible. J is TRBJ2-1 and V is TRBV7-7; 10 bases map to TRBD1. The germline gives CDR1 SSHAT, CDR2 FNYEAQ (reference sequence). The CDR3 totals 15 residues. In DNA form, the CDR3 reads TGTGCTAGCAGACACGGGACAGGGGCGAGCAATGAGCAGTTCTTC. It is translated as CASRHGTGASNEQFF.

The V call is TRBV10-2, the J call TRBJ2-7, with D uncertain. In germline, CDR1 is WSHSY, CDR2 SAAADI. The CDR3 totals 13 residues. V shed 8 bases and J shed 3 bases, with 14 bases lying between them. CDR3: CASLAASYYEQYF. CDR3 DNA sequence: TGCGCCAGCCTGGCGGCAAGCTACTACGAGCAGTACTTC.

The chain recombines TRBV6-5 with TRBJ2-3; possible D gene TRBD2, 7 bases. CDR3 size: 15 residues. Per germline, CDR1 MNHEY and CDR2 SVGAGI. Trimming removed 5 bases at V and 1 base at J, with 13 bases between. The CDR3 loop is CASSGGAGGTDTQYF. The DNA for the CDR3 is TGTGCCAGCAGTGGGGGGGCAGGGGGCACAGATACGCAGTATTTT.

This sequence joins TRBV4-2 and TRBJ2-5; TRBD2 matches at 12 bases. V gave up 4 bases and J gave up 7 bases; unmatched junction bases: 13. The CDR3 covers 17 residues. Germline values: CDR1 LGHNA, CDR2 YNFKEQ. The CDR3 DNA is TGTGCCAGCAGCCCTAGACTAGCGGGGGAGGCAGAATGGACCCAGTACTTC. Its protein product is CASSPRLAGEAEWTQYF.

Of note for this clone: Additional DNA sequences in this sample encode the identical CDR3. This chain connects TRBV27 to TRBJ1-5, with D possibly TRBD1 on 6 matching bases. CDR3 length equals 16 residues. Germline loops: CDR1 MNHEY, CDR2 SMNVEV (reference sequence). The ends were cut back, 5 bases at V and 0 bases at J, with 14 bases in the middle. The CDR3 DNA sequence: TGTGCCAGCAGTCCCTCGAGGGGGGATAGCAATCAGCCCCAGCATTTT. Its translation: CASSPSRGDSNQPQHF.

As regards this clone: This CDR3 is also generated by other DNA sequences in the sample. The V and J genes are TRBV5-4 and TRBJ2-5, with TRBD1 matching over 7 bases. Germline CDR1 and CDR2: SGHNT and YYREEE (reference sequence). Trimming cost V 4 bases and J 5 bases; bases outside gene matches: 5. This CDR3 has 13 amino acids. This CDR3 reads CASSPTGLETQYF. As DNA, the CDR3 is TGTGCCAGCAGCCCGACAGGGTTGGAGACCCAGTACTTC.